This T cell receptor beta chain was sequenced for a study of CD8+ T cells in alopecia areata. It was from alopecia areata patients that lesional scalp punch biopsies and peripheral blood were collected. Following extraction, RNA underwent reverse transcription to cDNA, which served as the sequencing template. TCRdb's copy holds only in-frame clones and misses some; the assay was immunoSEQ multiplex PCR. The table records fewer than 250,000 clones, 50% to 60% of them present only once. The germline V gene encodes CDR1 MNHEY and CDR2 SMNVEV (reference sequence). The CDR3 extends over 13 amino acids. The V end was cut by 0 bases, the J end by 7 bases, with 6 bases between.

Sample: CD4+ T cells sorted from blood, taken at week 0. This TCR was sampled from a human donor with alopecia areata. The chain carries TRBV27 and TRBJ2-2; no clear D gene. The CDR3 here is CASSLSRRGELFF. In DNA form, the CDR3 reads TGTGCCAGCAGTTTATCGAGACGCGGGGAGCTGTTTTTT.